This T cell receptor (beta chain) was captured by sequencing in a study of beta chain features in type 1 diabetes (dated by TCRdb to about 2018). Regarding the study in general: Mean age, gender distribution, total cell number and subset yield did not differ between patients and healthy donors. A total of some 100,000,000 sorted cells were examined across all samples, and a strong correlation was observed between cell number per subset and RNA yield. Regulatory and stem cell-like memory subsets were obtained from only 8 patients and roughly eight healthy donors, while naive and central memory subsets were obtained from all 30 or so donors. In the study, recently diagnosed type 1 diabetes patients and matched healthy donors were compared on the TCRB repertoires of their sorted circulating CD4+ T cell subsets.

The entire amount of isolated RNA was reverse transcribed using the High Capacity cDNA Reverse Transcription Kit, so the sequenced TCRB transcripts were expressed ones. Naive, central memory and regulatory T cell samples underwent deep immunoSEQ sequencing, averaging around 3.9 million total reads per sample. Sorted cells were lysed in RLT buffer and RNA was extracted with DNase-treated RNeasy Micro or Mini kits, depending on cell number. To prevent cross-contamination, every cell subset was processed on its own, while patient and healthy donor samples were processed together. TCRB sequences were amplified from cDNA with the immunoSEQ multiplex PCR, producing 87-bp fragments spanning the CDR3 region. Sequencing of the amplicons was performed on the Illumina HiSeq platform. The authors' analysis ran thus. PCR bias was computationally corrected using synthetic template baselines, reads within Hamming distance 2 were collapsed, and singletons that could not be merged were discarded. Reads were aligned against IMGT to assign V, D and J genes, CDR3 length and insertions or deletions at six rearrangement sites. Clonotype counts were normalized to sorted cell number within each subset before computing true diversity and Gini coefficients with the tcR R package. The overlap coefficient, calculated on TCRB nucleotide sequences, was used to measure repertoire sharing. What TCRdb holds here is the immuneACCESS table cut down to in-frame rearrangements. Part of the clones is not present; checked against another copy, under half of the missing clones reflect an unresolved V gene, and the others are unexplained. The V and J calls and clone size are taken from that table; D and trimming were inferred from the DNA. The sample table contains about 160,000 clones; only one count was recorded for about 7.8% of them. About 0.95% of the sample lies in the top ten.

From each donor, a single peripheral blood sample of approximately 0.11 L on average was drawn into heparinised tubes. A BD FACSAria II was used to sort naive, central memory, regulatory and stem cell-like memory CD4+ T cells with a panel that included CD45RO, CCR7, CD25, CD127, CD95 and CD27. Every sorted population had a purity above 98%. Right away, PBMCs were isolated by Lymphoprep density gradient centrifugation and were stained directly, with no culture step. So that batch effects would be minimized, each experiment stained and sorted samples in pairs, pairing one healthy donor with one patient. The germline ends are 5 bases apart after V is trimmed by 0 bases and J by 5 bases. The germline V gene (reference sequence) yields GTSNPN for CDR1 and SVGIG for CDR2. From cysteine to phenylalanine, the CDR3 is 12 amino acids long. Here the CDR3 DNA is all that survives: 36 bases in frame from base 1.

Overall study results and their limits: Type 1 diabetes patients showed a moderate but significant shortening of TCRB CDR3 length in all four CD4+ subsets. Because cDNA was sequenced instead of genomic DNA, activated cells with high expression could be over-represented, although the groups did not differ in activation or CD3 levels. Naive, central memory and regulatory TCRB repertoires appeared more similar among patients than among healthy donors. Shorter templates might have been favored by PCR, but patient and control samples were amplified and corrected together, so both groups would have been affected equally by any skew. Patients with type 1 diabetes made fewer insertions and deleted more nucleotides at VDJ recombination sites, implying thymic rearrangement abnormalities. Only small numbers of individuals were included in the HLA sub-analyses, which left unresolved whether HLA type had any influence on TCRB rearrangement.

Of note for this clone: The clone's antigen remains unknown. No base-level quality is on record; no much larger clone is a single base apart.

The source of this sequence is a woman in her thirties or forties with type 1 diabetes. Sequences were obtained from central memory CD4+ T cells from blood. Recombination connected TRBV30 to TRBJ1-5; no confident D gene assignment can be made. The CDR3 is CAWSVSYQPQHF. The DNA is as follows: TGTGCCTGGAGTGTAAGCTATCAGCCCCAGCATTTT.